This entry concerns a single T cell receptor (beta chain). Its cognate antigen is unknown. This sample was taken from a study of T-cell memory formation after mild COVID-19. On the study more broadly: Largely, TCR clusters stayed within a single donor.

Germline trimming cut 1 base from V and 3 bases from J; bases unmatched to any gene: 2. From germline, CDR1 is SGHVS and CDR2 FQNEAQ. The CDR3 runs 14 residues. Via MiXCR, TCRdb re-called the 5' RACE reads, giving one row per CDR3 protein. The sample consists of just over 350,000 distinct CDR3 sequences, 13% to 15% of them appearing once. Study-wide findings and caveats: In pre-infection memory, a portion of responding clones appeared, which suggested that cross-reactive memory joined. Clonal second-wave expansions that peaked on day 37 had unconfirmed SARS-CoV-2 specificity.

The sample was PBMCs or a T cell subset sorted from them (not recorded which). The chain links TRBV7-8 to TRBJ2-5; 7 bases fit TRBD2. This clonotype originated in a man younger than 35 who had mild COVID-19 (a few samples of this study predate the infection). Cell type and time point are not known. The CDR3 nucleotides read TGTGCCAGCAGCTTAGTCACTAGCGAAGAGACCCAGTACTTC. Protein product: CASSLVTSEETQYF.